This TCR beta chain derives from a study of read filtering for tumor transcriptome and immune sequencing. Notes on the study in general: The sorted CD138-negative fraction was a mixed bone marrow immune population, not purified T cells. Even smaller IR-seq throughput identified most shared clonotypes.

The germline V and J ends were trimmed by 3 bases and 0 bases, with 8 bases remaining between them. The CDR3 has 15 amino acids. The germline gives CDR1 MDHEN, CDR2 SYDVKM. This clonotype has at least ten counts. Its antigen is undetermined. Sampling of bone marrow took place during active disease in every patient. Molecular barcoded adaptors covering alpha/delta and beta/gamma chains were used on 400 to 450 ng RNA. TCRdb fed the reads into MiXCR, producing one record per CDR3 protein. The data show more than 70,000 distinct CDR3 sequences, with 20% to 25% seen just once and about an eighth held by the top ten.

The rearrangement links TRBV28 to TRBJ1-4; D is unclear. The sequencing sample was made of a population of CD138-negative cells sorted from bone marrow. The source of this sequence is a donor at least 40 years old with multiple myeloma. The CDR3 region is CASSFVGSTNEKLFF. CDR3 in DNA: TGTGCCAGCAGTTTCGTGGGGTCAACTAATGAAAAACTGTTTTTT. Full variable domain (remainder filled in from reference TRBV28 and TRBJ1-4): DVKVTQSSRYLVKRTGEKVFLECVQDMDHENMFWYRQDPGLGLRLIYFSYDVKMKEKGDIPEGYSVSREKKERFSLILESASTNQTSMYLCASSFVGSTNEKLFFGSGTQLSVL.